This T cell receptor (beta chain) was sequenced for a study of shared clonotypes between healthy human individuals. V shed 0 bases and J shed 1 base, with 7 bases lying between them. This CDR3 contains 15 residues. Germline CDR1 SGDLS, CDR2 YYNGEE. TCRdb's table, derived via immunoSEQ multiplex PCR, lists solely in-frame clones and lacks some. The table includes some 2 million clones, 85% to 95% detected once. This clone came up once. Other DNA variants within this sample encode the same CDR3. The chain combines TRBV9 with TRBJ2-2, with D possibly TRBD2 on 5 matching bases. This clonotype originated in a man in his late teens or twenties in good health. The sequenced material came from naive CD4+ T cells sorted from blood. Sample subset: CD45RA+ positively selected. CDR3 coding DNA: TGTGCCAGCAGCGTAGGAGGGCTGAACACCGGGGAGCTGTTTTTT. Its translation: CASSVGGLNTGELFF.